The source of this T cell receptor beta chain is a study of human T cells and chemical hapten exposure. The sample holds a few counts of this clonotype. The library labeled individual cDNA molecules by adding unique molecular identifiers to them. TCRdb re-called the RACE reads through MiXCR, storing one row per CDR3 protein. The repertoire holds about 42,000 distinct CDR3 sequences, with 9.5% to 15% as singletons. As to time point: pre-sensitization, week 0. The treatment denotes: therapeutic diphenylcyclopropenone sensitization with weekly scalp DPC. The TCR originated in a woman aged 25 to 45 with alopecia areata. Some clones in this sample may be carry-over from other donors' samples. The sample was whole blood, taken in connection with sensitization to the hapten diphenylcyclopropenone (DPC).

The CDR3 bases are TGTGCCAGCAGATCCTCTGGGGCGCAGTACTTC. Translated, it gives CASRSSGAQYF. The rearrangement links TRBV25-1 to TRBJ2-7, with D perhaps matching TRBD1 (5 bases). Between the trimmed V and J ends, which lost 6 bases and 9 bases, there was a span of 12 bases. This CDR3 comprises 11 residues. CDR1 is MGHDK, CDR2 SYGVNS, per germline.